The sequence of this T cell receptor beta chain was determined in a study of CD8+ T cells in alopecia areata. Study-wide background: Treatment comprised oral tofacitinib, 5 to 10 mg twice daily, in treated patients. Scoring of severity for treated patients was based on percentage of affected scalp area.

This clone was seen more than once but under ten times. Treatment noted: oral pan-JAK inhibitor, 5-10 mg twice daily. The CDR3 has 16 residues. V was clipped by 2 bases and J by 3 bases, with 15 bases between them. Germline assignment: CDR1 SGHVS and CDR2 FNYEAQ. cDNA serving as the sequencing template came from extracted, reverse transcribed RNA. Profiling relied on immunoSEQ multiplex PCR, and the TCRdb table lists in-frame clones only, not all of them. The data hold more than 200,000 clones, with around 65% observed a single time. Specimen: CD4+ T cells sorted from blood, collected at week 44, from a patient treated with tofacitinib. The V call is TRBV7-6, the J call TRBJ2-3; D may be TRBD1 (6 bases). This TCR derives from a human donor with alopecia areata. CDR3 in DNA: TGTGCCAGCAGCTTATTTCAGGGGCAGGGGACAGATACGCAGTATTTT. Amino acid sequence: CASSLFQGQGTDTQYF.